Following are 12 T cell receptor beta chains from one sample sequenced in a study of T cell clusters in autoimmune cytopenias. TRB amplification used roughly 250 ng of peripheral blood genomic DNA. TRB rearrangements were amplified by touch-down multiplex PCR with mixed TRB-A/B primers. TCRdb re-called the multiplex PCR reads and gives one entry per CDR3 protein, without DNA. The table for this sample gives 700 to 950 distinct CDR3 sequences. Specimen: peripheral blood. The receptor set was obtained from a human donor with an autoimmune cytopenia or autoimmune hepatitis (not recorded which).

Judged by frequency, this clonotype is medium-sized. The chain carries TRBV12-3 or TRBV12-4 and TRBJ1-2; the D call from TCRdb, TRBD1, cannot be confirmed without DNA. The CDR3 loop spans 15 amino acids. The CDR3 region is CASSLWDRENYGYTF.

This clonotype is classed as medium-sized (0.01 to 0.1%) by frequency. The genes are TRBV24-1 and TRBJ2-5; TCRdb picks TRBD1, but there is no DNA to check that call. The CDR3 has 14 residues. The germline V gene encodes CDR1 KGHDR and CDR2 SFDVKD. The CDR3 reads CATSDFGQERTQYF.

Considering frequency, this clonotype is medium-sized. The CDR3 here is CASSLSEKNEQFF. J is TRBJ2-1 and V is TRBV27. The CDR3 sequence is 13 residues long. Germline CDR1 is MNHEY and CDR2 is SMNVEV (reference sequence).

This sequence joins TRBV19 and TRBJ2-6. This CDR3 comprises 20 residues. CDR1 is LNHDA and CDR2 is SQIVND in the germline V gene (reference sequence). CDR3 residues: CASSIIGYGDHKAGANVLTF.

This clonotype ranks as medium-sized in terms of frequency. The chain uses TRBV11-1 and TRBJ2-7. The CDR3 consists of 15 residues. From germline, CDR1 is SGHAT and CDR2 FQDESV (reference sequence). The CDR3 spells CASSLTGGRAYEQYF. Variable domain in full (rest from reference TRBV11-1 and TRBJ2-7): EAEVAQSPRYKITEKSQAVAFWCDPISGHATLYWYRQILGQGPELLVQFQDESVVDDSQLPKDRFSAERLKGVDSTLKIQPAELGDSAMYLCASSLTGGRAYEQYFGPGTRLTVT.

In terms of frequency, this clonotype is medium-sized (0.01 to 0.1%). The chain uses TRBV7-2 and TRBJ2-3; the TRBD2 assignment by TCRdb is unverifiable without DNA. This CDR3 has 15 amino acids. CDR1 is SGHTA and CDR2 is FQGNSA in the germline V gene. Here the CDR3 reads CASSLRGAGADTQYF.

This clonotype is large (0.1 to 1%) by frequency. The chain is built from TRBV6-1 and TRBJ2-1; there is no DNA to check the TCRdb D call of TRBD2. The germline gives CDR1 MNHNS, CDR2 SASEGT. The CDR3 is 17 residues long. The CDR3 here is CASSGGYGTSGSNEQFF.

The rearrangement joins TRBV4-1 to TRBJ2-3; the TRBD1 assignment by TCRdb is unverifiable without DNA. Germline CDR1 MGHRA, CDR2 YSYEKL. This CDR3 is built from 18 residues. The CDR3 sequence is CASSLSMRTGGYTDTQYF.

This clonotype counts as medium-sized by frequency. V usage is TRBV19 and J usage is TRBJ1-1. From germline, CDR1 is LNHDA and CDR2 SQIVND (reference sequence). The CDR3 runs 14 residues. The CDR3 reads CASSHVGFNTEAFF.

In terms of frequency, this clonotype is large. V gene TRBV30 combines with J gene TRBJ2-5; TCRdb calls TRBD1, which cannot be checked without DNA. Looked up from germline, CDR1 is GTSNPN and CDR2 is SVGIG (reference sequence). CDR3 length: 13 amino acids. CDR3 region: CAWSRTVEETQYF.

CDR3 amino acids: CAISGRDSGDYGYTF. The V call is TRBV10-3, the J call TRBJ1-2; TCRdb's D gene call, TRBD1, goes unchecked for lack of DNA. Germline V CDR1 and CDR2: ENHRY, SYGVKD. This CDR3 spans 15 amino acids.

The chain employs TRBV14 and TRBJ1-2. There are 13 residues in the CDR3. In germline, CDR1 is SGHDN, CDR2 FVKESK. This CDR3 is CASSDRAAGGYTF. Looking up the rest from reference TRBV14 and TRBJ1-2 gives the full variable domain: EAGVTQFPSHSVIEKGQTVTLRCDPISGHDNLYWYRRVMGKEIKFLLHFVKESKQDESGMPNNRFLAERTGGTYSTLKVQPAELEDSGVYFCASSDRAAGGYTFGSGTRLTVV.